These T cell receptor beta chains were read from a single sample in a study of cytomegalovirus exposure and HLA in healthy donors. Produced via immunoSEQ multiplex PCR; TCRdb's table is partial and in-frame only. This sample has around 150,000 clones; roughly three quarters occur once, and the top ten carry 3.9%. Sequencing was done on a sample of PBMCs. These receptors originate from a man in his late teens or twenties in good health and CMV-seronegative. Both conserved end residues are part of each CDR3. Each record gives: J gene, clone size, V gene, D gene, CDR3 protein, CDR3 DNA. D genes are given only for firm matches. A clone size is listed for some rows: how often the clone was seen (once, few, many), or a class if it is expanded.

TRBJ1-2 . TRBV18 TRBD1 CASSPKGQGYGYTF TGTGCCAGCTCACCAAAAGGACAGGGGTATGGCTACACCTTC
TRBJ1-6 . TRBV27 TRBD1 CASSAPQGAFISPLHF TGTGCCAGCAGTGCGCCGCAGGGGGCGTTTATTTCACCCCTCCACTTT
TRBJ2-5 few TRBV28 . CASSLGGADWAQYF TGTGCCAGCAGTTTAGGGGGGGCGGATTGGGCCCAGTACTTC
TRBJ2-7 . TRBV5-4 . CASSPRQDPEQYF TGTGCCAGCAGCCCCCGACAGGACCCCGAGCAGTACTTC
TRBJ1-2 once TRBV7-9 TRBD1 CASSLEDRGEGYTF TGTGCCAGCAGCTTAGAGGACAGGGGCGAGGGCTACACCTTC
TRBJ2-5 . TRBV7-3 . CASSPQLETQYF TGTGCCAGCAGCCCCCAACTAGAGACCCAGTACTTC
TRBJ2-7 few TRBV11-2 TRBD1 CASSPLWTGGTYEQYF TGTGCCAGCAGCCCCCTTTGGACAGGGGGAACCTACGAGCAGTACTTC
TRBJ2-2 . TRBV28 TRBD2 CASKEQGGTGELFF TGTGCCAGCAAAGAGCAGGGAGGGACCGGGGAGCTGTTTTTT
TRBJ1-1 . TRBV9 . CASSVEWGRNTEAFF TGTGCCAGCAGCGTAGAATGGGGGCGGAACACTGAAGCTTTCTTT
TRBJ2-1 few TRBV5-4 . CASSTPPGDPYNEQFF TGTGCCAGCAGCACCCCCCCGGGGGACCCGTACAATGAGCAGTTCTTC
TRBJ1-1 once TRBV18 . CASSPVQGFTEAFF TGTGCCAGCTCACCCGTCCAGGGGTTTACTGAAGCTTTCTTT
TRBJ2-7 . TRBV6-5 . CASSYKLGRGPSEQYF TGTGCCAGCAGTTACAAATTAGGCAGGGGACCCTCCGAGCAGTACTTC
TRBJ1-5 . TRBV7-9 . CASSAPGHNQPQHF TGTGCCAGCAGCGCGCCGGGTCACAATCAGCCCCAGCATTTT
TRBJ2-3 . TRBV7-9 TRBD2 CASSLTPPRTSGTDTQYF TGTGCCAGCAGCTTAACCCCCCCTCGGACTAGCGGAACAGATACGCAGTATTTT
TRBJ1-1 . TRBV6-6 TRBD1 CASSTIQGDTEAFF TGTGCCAGCAGTACCATACAGGGGGACACTGAAGCTTTCTTT
TRBJ2-7 . TRBV2 . CASSEGGTAAYEQYF TGTGCCAGCAGTGAGGGCGGGACTGCAGCCTACGAGCAGTACTTC
TRBJ1-2 . TRBV27 . CASSLFPGDYGYTF TGTGCCAGCAGTTTATTTCCAGGGGACTATGGCTACACCTTC
TRBJ2-5 . TRBV4-2 . CASSRPSGGNQETQYF TGTGCCAGCAGCCGGCCGTCAGGGGGGAACCAAGAGACCCAGTACTTC
TRBJ2-5 . TRBV10-2 TRBD1 CASSESDRARETQYF TGCGCCAGCAGTGAGTCTGACAGGGCACGTGAGACCCAGTACTTC
TRBJ2-3 . TRBV6-1 . CASSELGARADTQYF TGTGCCAGCAGTGAACTGGGGGCAAGAGCAGATACGCAGTATTTT
TRBJ2-2 . TRBV10-3 . CAIKRPGELFF TGTGCCATCAAGAGGCCCGGGGAGCTGTTTTTT
TRBJ2-7 once TRBV28 . CASSWDTNYEQYF TGTGCCAGCAGTTGGGACACTAACTACGAGCAGTACTTC
TRBJ2-6 once TRBV7-3 TRBD1 CASSLQGAAGANVLTF TGTGCCAGCAGCTTACAGGGGGCTGCTGGGGCCAACGTCCTGACTTTC
TRBJ1-1 . TRBV5-1 TRBD1 CASSWDRSMNTEAFF TGCGCCAGCAGCTGGGACAGGAGCATGAACACTGAAGCTTTCTTT
TRBJ2-2 . TRBV2 . CATRQITGPGELFF TGTGCCACCAGACAGATAACCGGCCCCGGGGAGCTGTTTTTT
TRBJ2-4 few TRBV28 . CASSYEGQFIQYF TGTGCCAGCAGCTACGAAGGACAGTTCATTCAGTACTTC
TRBJ2-6 once TRBV28 . CASSLGGSGANVLTF TGTGCCAGCAGTTTAGGGGGGTCTGGGGCCAACGTCCTGACTTTC
TRBJ2-1 . TRBV27 . CASSFIQRVYNEQFF TGTGCCAGCAGTTTTATCCAGCGGGTTTACAATGAGCAGTTCTTC
TRBJ2-3 . TRBV5-4 TRBD1 CASRIGGKVSGTQYF TGTGCCAGCAGAATAGGGGGCAAGGTTTCCGGTACGCAGTATTTT